One sample yielded the 28 T cell receptor beta chains listed below, sequenced in a study of OX40 agonist ivuxolimab in advanced cancers. Some clones are missing from TCRdb's copy, which holds only in-frame ones; the method was immunoSEQ multiplex PCR. The sample carries about 77,000 clones, over 85% recorded once. The source was CD4+ or CD8+ T cells sorted from blood, collected in a trial of the OX40 agonist ivuxolimab. All receptors come from an adult with an advanced solid tumor such as melanoma, head and neck, liver or kidney cancer.

This chain uses TRBV9 with TRBJ1-3; D may be TRBD1 (5 bases). Germline V gene sequence: CDR1 SGDLS, CDR2 YYNGEE. The ends were cut back, 4 bases at V and 0 bases at J, with 17 bases in the middle. The CDR3 has 17 amino acids. CDR3 in amino acids: CASSPRGDSISGNTIYF. The CDR3 DNA is TGTGCCAGCAGCCCCCGGGGCGACAGTATCTCTGGAAACACCATATATTTT.

The chain joins TRBV7-9 to TRBJ2-3; 12 nucleotides align to TRBD2. Trimming took 4 bases from V and 1 from J; bases not matched to a gene: 6. The CDR3 runs to 17 residues. Germline CDR1 SEHNR, CDR2 FQNEAQ (reference sequence). In DNA form, the CDR3 reads TGTGCCAGCAGCTCCTACGGACTAGCGGGACGCACAGATACGCAGTATTTT. It encodes CASSSYGLAGRTDTQYF.

The table lists this clone with a count of one. The J gene is TRBJ2-1, the V gene TRBV5-4; maybe TRBD2 (5 bases). CDR1 is SGHNT and CDR2 is YYREEE in the germline V gene (reference sequence). The ends were cut back, 3 bases at V and 0 bases at J, with 10 bases in the middle. The CDR3 has 15 amino acids. The CDR3 bases are TGTGCCAGCAGCTCTCCGGGAAGCTCCTACAATGAGCAGTTCTTC. Protein: CASSSPGSSYNEQFF. The entire variable domain, with the rest obtained from reference TRBV5-4 and TRBJ2-1, is as follows: ETGVTQSPTHLIKTRGQQVTLRCSSQSGHNTVSWYQQALGQGPQFIFQYYREEENGRGNFPPRFSGLQFPNYSSELNVNALELDDSALYLCASSSPGSSYNEQFFGPGTRLTVL.

The chain has TRBV4-3 and TRBJ2-5; D is unresolved. Germline values: CDR1 LGHNA, CDR2 YSLEER. CDR3 length equals 15 residues. V shed 0 bases and J shed 7 bases, with 15 bases lying between them. CDR3 bases: TGCGCCAGCAGCCAAGAGAGTCGAGGTCGTGGGACCCAGTACTTC. Translating gives CASSQESRGRGTQYF.

V gene TRBV5-1 combines with J gene TRBJ2-3; D possibly uses TRBD1 or TRBD2 (5 bases each). This CDR3 has 14 residues. CDR1 SGHRS and CDR2 YFSETQ come from the germline V gene. Trimming cost V 7 bases and J 2 bases, with 14 bases left between them. CDR3 amino acids: CASSGGDDTDTQYF. The CDR3 nucleotides are TGCGCCAGCTCAGGTGGGGACGACACAGATACGCAGTATTTT.

About this clone itself: A junction boundary mismatches the germline segment, possibly from a read error. J is TRBJ2-5 and V is TRBV10-3; D is uncertain. Germline CDR1 reads ENHRY; CDR2 reads SYGVKD. This CDR3 spans 13 amino acids. CDR3: CAIKDVTQGTQYF. The CDR3 DNA follows: TGTGCCATAAAAGACGTAACCCAAGGGACCCAGTACTTC.

V gene TRBV5-1 combines with J gene TRBJ2-5; D may correspond to TRBD1 or TRBD2 (6 bases each). The CDR3 sequence is 15 residues long. V dropped 1 base and J dropped 2 bases, with 12 bases sitting between them. Germline V CDR1 and CDR2: SGHRS, YFSETQ. The CDR3 loop is CASSLRGVEQETQYF. CDR3 nucleotides: TGCGCCAGCAGCTTGAGGGGGGTCGAGCAAGAGACCCAGTACTTC.

This sequence joins TRBV5-1 and TRBJ2-3, with 9 nucleotides matching TRBD2. CDR3 size: 15 residues. J lost 2 bases, V lost 6 bases, and 7 bases had no gene match. Germline V lookup: CDR1 SGHRS, CDR2 YFSETQ. The CDR3 loop is CASTPASGATDTQYF. Here the CDR3 DNA reads TGCGCCAGCACCCCCGCTAGCGGGGCCACAGATACGCAGTATTTT.

The V and J genes are TRBV20-1 and TRBJ1-4; D gene unclear. The CDR3 loop spans 10 amino acids. The V gene's germline CDR1 is DFQATT and CDR2 SNEGSKA (reference sequence). V was pared by 8 bases and J by 8 bases, with 9 bases between. The CDR3 protein is CSYLGEKLFF. CDR3 nucleotide sequence: TGCAGTTATTTAGGGGAAAAACTGTTTTTT.

As to this clone: At one end, the junction sequence differs from germline, possibly due to a read error. This chain joins TRBV7-2 and TRBJ2-2; TRBD1 might be the D (6 bases). Germline lookup yields CDR1 SGHTA and CDR2 FQGNSA. The CDR3 loop spans 15 amino acids. This CDR3 reads CASRLVQGIFGELFF. The CDR3 DNA follows: TGTGCCAGCAGATTAGTACAGGGAATCTTCGGGGAGCTGTTTTTT.

The genes are TRBV27 and TRBJ1-2, with a tentative D call TRBD1 (5 bases). From germline, CDR1 is MNHEY and CDR2 SMNVEV (reference sequence). The CDR3 totals 14 residues. The ends were cut back, 11 bases at V and 5 bases at J, with 21 bases in the middle. CDR3 in DNA: TGTGCCGTCCGGGGACCTAACCCGTTTTATGGCTACACCTTC. Protein: CAVRGPNPFYGYTF.

This chain uses TRBV4-3 with TRBJ2-4, with TRBD2 matching over 9 bases. Germline loops: CDR1 LGHNA, CDR2 YSLEER. V lost 0 bases, J lost 1 base, and 13 bases stayed unmatched. This CDR3 is built from 20 residues. As DNA, the CDR3 is TGCGCCAGCAGCCAAGAATTAGCGGGAGAGGGGAAGATGGCCAAAAACATTCAGTACTTC. This translates into CASSQELAGEGKMAKNIQYF.

The chain has TRBV11-1 and TRBJ2-7; no reliable D call. The CDR3 runs to 15 residues. Deletions cut 4 bases from V and 2 bases from J, with 15 bases between. Germline assignment: CDR1 SGHAT and CDR2 FQDESV (reference sequence). This CDR3 reads CASSSSLGSAYEQYF. The CDR3 coding sequence is TGTGCCAGCAGCTCGTCCTTGGGCAGCGCCTACGAGCAGTACTTC.

The chain joins TRBV7-2 to TRBJ2-7; 14 nucleotides agree with TRBD2. V trimming: 3 bases; J trimming: 2 bases; junction bases outside the gene matches: 3. Germline CDR1 reads SGHTA; CDR2 reads FQGNSA. The CDR3 spans 16 residues. CDR3: CASSLGLAGVPYEQYF. In nucleotides, the CDR3 is TGTGCCAGCAGCTTGGGACTAGCGGGAGTCCCCTACGAGCAGTACTTC.

This chain links TRBV7-2 with TRBJ1-2; weak D call: TRBD1 (6 bases). V was clipped by 2 bases and J by 8 bases, with 12 bases between them. There are 13 residues in the CDR3. Germline lookup yields CDR1 SGHTA and CDR2 FQGNSA. The CDR3 bases are TGTGCCAGCAGCTTACAGGACAGTTACGGCTACACCTTC. Amino acid sequence: CASSLQDSYGYTF.

The V and J genes are TRBV28 and TRBJ2-3; D unresolved. V gave up 6 bases and J gave up 9 bases, with 22 bases separating them. This CDR3 contains 15 residues. Per germline, CDR1 MDHEN and CDR2 SYDVKM. In DNA, the CDR3 is TGTGCCAGCAGCCCACCCTCAAGAACCACCCTCACGCAGTATTTT. This codes for CASSPPSRTTLTQYF.

CDR3 loop: CASSLSGGPSDTQYF. The CDR3 coding sequence is TGTGCCAGCTCCCTATCGGGAGGGCCGAGTGATACGCAGTATTTT. The chain recombines TRBV28 with TRBJ2-3; 8 bases agree with TRBD2. Germline assignment: CDR1 MDHEN and CDR2 SYDVKM. The CDR3 is 15 residues long. The ends lost 8 bases at V and 6 bases at J; junction bases unmatched: 13.

The chain couples TRBV14 to TRBJ2-7, with 9 bases aligning to TRBD2. This CDR3 region has 16 residues. V lost 0 bases to trimming and J lost 2 bases; unmatched junction nucleotides: 5. CDR1 and CDR2 from the germline V gene are SGHDN and FVKESK. The CDR3 DNA sequence: TGTGCCAGCAGCCAAGATACCGGGACTAGCACCTACGAGCAGTACTTC. Protein sequence: CASSQDTGTSTYEQYF. Based on the CDR3 plus reference TRBV14 and TRBJ2-7, the full variable domain is EAGVTQFPSHSVIEKGQTVTLRCDPISGHDNLYWYRRVMGKEIKFLLHFVKESKQDESGMPNNRFLAERTGGTYSTLKVQPAELEDSGVYFCASSQDTGTSTYEQYFGPGTRLTVT.

This chain joins TRBV9 and TRBJ2-3, with 11 bases that match TRBD2. The CDR3 length is 16 residues. Per germline, CDR1 SGDLS and CDR2 YYNGEE. Trimming cost V 4 bases and J 3 bases; bases outside gene matches: 7. CDR3 sequence (DNA): TGTGCCAGCAGCATCTTGACTAGCGGGGTGACAGATACGCAGTATTTT. This translates into CASSILTSGVTDTQYF.

The chain employs TRBV29-1 and TRBJ2-1; D might be TRBD2 (6 bases). V dropped 6 bases and J dropped 8 bases, with 14 bases sitting between them. The CDR3 length is 12 residues. Germline CDR1 is SQVTM and CDR2 is ANQGSEA. The CDR3 here is CSVRRGSHEQFF. For the CDR3, the DNA is TGCAGCGTCCGCCGGGGGTCCCATGAGCAGTTCTTC.

The sample holds one count of this clone. This chain connects TRBV6-1 to TRBJ2-5; 8 bases line up with TRBD2. This CDR3 contains 13 residues. CDR1 is MNHNS and CDR2 is SASEGT in the germline V gene. V lost 7 bases and J lost 2; bases outside the gene matches: 3. The CDR3 reads CASKIAGQETQYF. The CDR3 nucleotides read TGTGCCAGCAAGATAGCGGGACAAGAGACCCAGTACTTC.

V usage is TRBV5-1 and J usage is TRBJ1-1; 7 bases are shared with TRBD1. The CDR3 consists of 13 residues. V lost 4 bases, J lost 7 bases, and 7 bases stayed unmatched. Germline values: CDR1 SGHRS, CDR2 YFSETQ. The CDR3 sequence: CASSPGGGSEAFF. Here the CDR3 DNA reads TGCGCCAGCAGCCCAGGGGGTGGAAGTGAAGCTTTCTTT.

V gene TRBV18 combines with J gene TRBJ2-7, with D possibly being TRBD1 (6 bases). Germline-derived CDR1 and CDR2 are KGHSH and LQKENI. The CDR3 length is 13 residues. With 5 bases removed from V and 1 base from J, the gap between germline ends came to 9 bases. The CDR3 loop reads CASSEQGSYEQYF. The DNA for the CDR3 is TGTGCCAGCTCAGAACAGGGTTCCTACGAGCAGTACTTC. Looking up the rest from reference TRBV18 and TRBJ2-7 gives the full variable domain: NAGVMQNPRHLVRRRGQEARLRCSPMKGHSHVYWYRQLPEEGLKFMVYLQKENIIDESGMPKERFSAEFPKEGPSILRIQQVVRGDSAAYFCASSEQGSYEQYFGPGTRLTVT.

The rearrangement uses TRBV28 and TRBJ2-4; D unresolved. The germline V gene has CDR1 MDHEN and CDR2 SYDVKM. The V end lost 2 bases, the J end lost 5 bases, and 4 bases lay between the germline ends. The CDR3 totals 12 residues. The CDR3 region has the DNA TGTGCCAGCAGTTTAAGCGAAAACATTCAGTACTTC. Protein sequence: CASSLSENIQYF.

The rearrangement links TRBV5-4 to TRBJ1-1; D is possibly TRBD1 (6 bases). Trimming cost V 0 bases and J 1 base, with 7 bases left between them. Germline CDR1 reads SGHNT; CDR2 reads YYREEE (reference sequence). The CDR3 contains 14 residues. CDR3 coding DNA: TGTGCCAGCAGCTTGGAAGGGGGGAACACTGAAGCTTTCTTT. This sequence encodes CASSLEGGNTEAFF. Supplemented by reference TRBV5-4 and TRBJ1-1, the full variable domain reads ETGVTQSPTHLIKTRGQQVTLRCSSQSGHNTVSWYQQALGQGPQFIFQYYREEENGRGNFPPRFSGLQFPNYSSELNVNALELDDSALYLCASSLEGGNTEAFFGQGTRLTVV.

The chain carries TRBV19 and TRBJ2-7; D not certain. V was clipped by 3 bases and J by 0 bases, with 9 bases between them. The germline gives CDR1 LNHDA, CDR2 SQIVND (reference sequence). This CDR3 comprises 14 residues. DNA of the CDR3: TGTGCCAGTAGTATTTCGGCGAGCTCCTACGAGCAGTACTTC. As protein: CASSISASSYEQYF.

V gene TRBV30 combines with J gene TRBJ2-1, with 12 bases fitting TRBD2. Trimming at V came to 5 bases and at J to 7 bases, leaving 6 bases not matched to a gene. The CDR3 has 14 amino acids. The germline CDR1 and CDR2 sequences are GTSNPN and SVGIG (reference sequence). DNA for the CDR3: TGTGCCTGGTTGACTAGCGGGAGAGGAAATGAGCAGTTCTTC. Amino acid sequence: CAWLTSGRGNEQFF.

The chain has TRBV5-4 and TRBJ2-5; no firm D call. CDR1 is SGHNT and CDR2 is YYREEE in the germline V gene (reference sequence). The CDR3 consists of 13 residues. The V end was cut by 2 bases, the J end by 1 base, with 6 bases between. The CDR3 coding sequence is TGTGCCAGCAGCTTTGGCAGCCAAGAGACCCAGTACTTC. The encoded protein is CASSFGSQETQYF.